This record covers a single TCR beta chain. Its antigen is currently unknown. In terms of origin and age, donors were healthy Caucasian individuals from Russia aged roughly 6 to 95. These data belong to a study of blood T cells in healthy people across ages. With a J-beta primer mix and a sample-barcoded 5' primer, a second PCR ran roughly 6 to 11 cycles. TCRdb used MiXCR to reprocess the 5' RACE reads, holding one entry per CDR3 protein. Of about 680,000 distinct CDR3 sequences in the sample, 49% were seen once. Germline lookup yields CDR1 KGHSH and CDR2 LQKENI. The CDR3 extends over 16 amino acids. V gave up 2 bases and J gave up 0 bases, with 10 bases separating them. Study-wide findings and caveats: Observed TCR beta diversity showed a strong correlation with the percentage of naive T cells as measured by flow cytometry.

The genes are TRBV18 and TRBJ2-2, with D perhaps given as TRBD1 or TRBD2 (5 bases each). Specimen: blood. The clonotype originates from a woman aged 60-70 years in good health. The CDR3 region has the DNA TGTGCCAGCTCACCATACGGGACCACGAACACCGGGGAGCTGTTTTTT. Residues: CASSPYGTTNTGELFF.